Included here is one T cell receptor (beta chain) sequence, with context. This specimen comes from a study of blood T cell repertoires in COVID-19. The V gene's germline CDR1 is SEHNR and CDR2 FQNEAQ (reference sequence). This CDR3 spans 15 amino acids. With 5 bases clipped from V and 7 bases from J, the junction kept 4 bases outside the gene matches. Assay: immunoSEQ multiplex PCR; the TCRdb copy retains only in-frame clones and omits some. Of approximately 190,000 clones in the sample, more than 85% were seen once. The rearrangement uses TRBV7-9 and TRBJ2-1; 14 nucleotides line up with TRBD2. This sequence was found in a woman aged 40 to 50 in a cohort exposed to, infected with or recovered from COVID-19 (not recorded which). Specimen: PBMCs or T cells enriched from blood (not recorded which). CDR3 bases: TGTGCCAGCAGCCCGGGACTAGCGGGGGTGAATGAGCAGTTCTTC. This codes for CASSPGLAGVNEQFF.